The rows below give T cell receptor beta chains drawn from one sample of a study of beta chain features in type 1 diabetes. Measured with immunoSEQ multiplex PCR; TCRdb has only the in-frame clones, and not every one. The repertoire consists of roughly 730,000 clones, with over 10% occurring once and the leading ten covering less than 0.025%. The sample comprised naive CD4+ T cells from blood. Receptors were obtained from a man aged 18 to 35 with type 1 diabetes. Each CDR3 is given with its conserved first and last residue. A D gene is named only where the DNA matches it firmly. Clone size is not always given. Where it is, it says once, few, many or a class for expanded clones.

>.|TRBV7-9|TRBD1|TRBJ1-3
CASRQGAQGNTIYF
TGTGCCAGCAGGCAGGGGGCGCAGGGAAACACCATATATTTT
>few|TRBV5-1|.|TRBJ2-5
CASTGQETQYF
TGCGCCAGCACAGGCCAAGAGACCCAGTACTTC
>.|TRBV7-9|TRBD1|TRBJ1-6
CASSFSGTGGSPLHF
TGTGCCAGCAGCTTTTCTGGGACAGGGGGTTCACCCCTCCACTTT
>few|TRBV9|.|TRBJ2-5
CASSVSSWGAGKETQYF
TGTGCCAGCAGCGTATCGTCATGGGGCGCGGGGAAAGAGACCCAGTACTTC
>few|TRBV2|.|TRBJ2-4
CASSEEQGKNIQYF
TGTGCCAGCAGTGAAGAACAGGGCAAAAACATTCAGTACTTC
>few|TRBV2|.|TRBJ2-5
CASRSGRGGETQYF
TGTGCCAGCAGATCGGGAAGGGGTGGAGAGACCCAGTACTTC
>.|TRBV5-6|.|TRBJ1-1
CASSLVGPLVRAFF
TGTGCCAGCAGCTTGGTGGGCCCCCTTGTACGAGCTTTCTTT
>few|TRBV10-3|TRBD1|TRBJ1-1
CAIRDRGGTEAFF
TGTGCCATCAGGGACAGGGGGGGCACTGAAGCTTTCTTT
>.|TRBV5-1|.|TRBJ2-7
CASSLRQDGLGEQYF
TGCGCCAGCAGCTTGCGACAGGATGGGCTGGGGGAGCAGTACTTC
>few|TRBV5-4|.|TRBJ2-7
CASSLVASGEGVEQYF
TGTGCCAGCAGCTTGGTGGCTAGCGGCGAGGGGGTCGAGCAGTACTTC
>few|TRBV18|.|TRBJ2-2
CASSPEQGTNGELFF
TGTGCCAGCTCACCTGAACAGGGAACAAACGGGGAGCTGTTTTTT
>.|TRBV7-2|TRBD2|TRBJ2-3
CASRPGLATDTQYF
TGTGCCAGCAGACCCGGACTAGCCACAGATACGCAGTATTTT
>few|TRBV9|.|TRBJ1-1
CASSVDTGGNTEAFF
TGTGCCAGCAGCGTTGACACTGGGGGGAACACTGAAGCTTTCTTT
>few|TRBV5-6|TRBD1|TRBJ2-5
CASSLRGRQETQYF
TGTGCCAGCAGTTTGAGGGGGCGGCAAGAGACCCAGTACTTC
>.|TRBV19|.|TRBJ1-2
CASRRNWGYTF
TGTGCCAGTAGGCGTAACTGGGGCTACACCTTC
>.|TRBV30|.|TRBJ1-1
CARDKWNTEAFF
TGTGCCCGGGACAAGTGGAACACTGAAGCTTTCTTT
>.|TRBV14|TRBD1|TRBJ2-1
CASSHSGGSYNEQFF
TGTGCCAGCAGCCATTCAGGGGGCTCCTACAATGAGCAGTTCTTC
>few|TRBV4-2|TRBD2|TRBJ2-4
CASSQGLAAGGAKNIQYF
TGTGCCAGCAGCCAAGGTCTAGCCGCGGGGGGAGCCAAAAACATTCAGTACTTC
>few|TRBV4-1|TRBD1|TRBJ1-1
CASSQLGTAEAFF
TGCGCCAGCAGCCAGTTAGGGACAGCTGAAGCTTTCTTT
>few|TRBV7-9|TRBD2|TRBJ2-1
CASTPLLGLGAGSEQFF
TGTGCCAGCACCCCTCTCCTGGGACTAGGGGCGGGAAGTGAGCAGTTCTTC
>few|TRBV4-1|TRBD1|TRBJ1-6
CASSQDATGVLNSPLHF
TGCGCCAGCAGCCAGGACGCGACAGGGGTCCTTAATTCACCCCTCCACTTT
>.|TRBV29-1|.|TRBJ1-2
CSVVPDNYGYTF
TGCAGCGTTGTCCCCGATAACTATGGCTACACCTTC
>few|TRBV7-3|TRBD1|TRBJ2-1
CASSLGDRDYNEQFF
TGTGCCAGCAGCTTAGGGGACAGGGATTACAATGAGCAGTTCTTC
>few|TRBV7-8|.|TRBJ2-7
CASSLGVGTYEQYF
TGTGCCAGCAGCTTAGGGGTAGGGACCTACGAGCAGTACTTC
>.|TRBV28|.|TRBJ2-2
CASSNQQFTGELFF
TGTGCCAGCAGTAACCAGCAGTTCACCGGGGAGCTGTTTTTT
>few|TRBV9|TRBD1|TRBJ2-7
CASSHLGQGSEQYF
TGTGCCAGCAGCCACCTGGGACAGGGTAGCGAGCAGTACTTC
>.|TRBV29-1|.|TRBJ2-3
CSAAVGSDTQYF
TGCAGCGCCGCGGTGGGGTCAGATACGCAGTATTTT
>once|TRBV6-6|.|TRBJ1-5
CASSYAAGGYNQPQHF
TGTGCCAGCAGTTATGCCGCCGGGGGTTACAATCAGCCCCAGCATTTT
>.|TRBV28|.|TRBJ2-1
CASSLQLNEQFF
TGTGCCAGCAGTTTACAGCTAAATGAGCAGTTCTTC
>.|TRBV28|.|TRBJ2-3
CASIPGFSTDTQYF
TGTGCCAGCATCCCGGGATTTAGCACAGATACGCAGTATTTT
>.|TRBV7-2|.|TRBJ1-6
CASSLLGRNNSPLHF
TGTGCCAGCAGCTTACTTGGACGGAATAATTCACCCCTCCACTTT
>.|TRBV10-3|TRBD2|TRBJ2-1
CAIILAGPQSSYNEQFF
TGTGCCATCATTCTAGCGGGGCCCCAAAGCTCCTACAATGAGCAGTTCTTC
>.|TRBV27|TRBD2|TRBJ2-1
CASSTPRGAGGYNEQFF
TGTGCCAGCAGCACGCCCCGGGGAGCGGGGGGTTACAATGAGCAGTTCTTC
>once|TRBV14|.|TRBJ1-4
CASSEGLSVATNEKLFF
TGTGCCAGCAGTGAGGGACTCTCGGTAGCAACTAATGAAAAACTGTTTTTT
>.|TRBV9|TRBD1|TRBJ1-2
CASSGTTGDPSISYTF
TGTGCCAGCAGCGGAACAACAGGGGATCCTTCTATTAGCTACACCTTC
>.|TRBV5-1|.|TRBJ2-5
CASSSRLAGETQYF
TGCGCCAGCAGCTCCCGACTGGCCGGGGAGACCCAGTACTTC
>.|TRBV29-1|.|TRBJ1-1
CSAQMNTEAFF
TGCAGCGCCCAAATGAACACTGAAGCTTTCTTT
>.|TRBV29-1|.|TRBJ2-3
CSVVPPQDTQYF
TGCAGCGTTGTGCCCCCGCAGGATACGCAGTATTTT
>few|TRBV2|TRBD1|TRBJ1-2
CASSAGTGLGYTF
TGTGCCAGCAGTGCCGGGACAGGGCTTGGCTACACCTTC
>.|TRBV5-1|.|TRBJ1-1
CASSLARANTEAFF
TGCGCCAGCAGCTTGGCCAGAGCGAACACTGAAGCTTTCTTT
>few|TRBV6-5|.|TRBJ1-1
CASSYWGAMNTEAFF
TGTGCCAGCAGTTACTGGGGAGCGATGAACACTGAAGCTTTCTTT
>.|TRBV15|.|TRBJ2-1
CATSRDSEHKEQFF
TGTGCCACCAGCAGAGATTCGGAGCACAAGGAGCAGTTCTTC
>few|TRBV2|.|TRBJ1-2
CASSGNRLYTF
TGTGCCAGCAGTGGTAACCGACTCTACACCTTC
>few|TRBV7-9|.|TRBJ2-5
CASSLIAETQYF
TGTGCCAGCAGCTTAATAGCAGAGACCCAGTACTTC
>.|TRBV6-6|.|TRBJ2-3
CAISGPLTDTQYF
TGTGCCATCAGCGGGCCTCTCACAGATACGCAGTATTTT
>few|TRBV25-1|.|TRBJ2-5
CASSAFGGGETQYF
TGTGCCAGCAGTGCTTTTGGAGGGGGGGAGACCCAGTACTTC
>few|TRBV5-1|.|TRBJ1-5
CASSVDGGRQPQHF
TGCGCCAGCAGCGTCGACGGGGGACGCCAGCCCCAGCATTTT
>few|TRBV30|.|TRBJ1-2
CAWSVGTGYGYTF
TGTGCCTGGAGTGTTGGGACCGGCTATGGCTACACCTTC
>few|TRBV10-3|.|TRBJ2-1
CAISESGGGHYNEQFF
TGTGCCATCAGTGAGTCTGGCGGGGGCCACTACAATGAGCAGTTCTTC
>.|TRBV14|.|TRBJ2-1
CASSQNGDEQFF
TGTGCCAGCAGCCAAAACGGTGACGAGCAGTTCTTC
>few|TRBV5-1|.|TRBJ2-3
CASSLGRLPKRGDTQYF
TGCGCCAGCAGCTTGGGGAGGCTACCTAAACGGGGAGATACGCAGTATTTT
>few|TRBV2|.|TRBJ1-4
CASSPSEVEKLFF
TGTGCCAGCAGTCCCTCCGAGGTCGAAAAACTGTTTTTT
>.|TRBV7-6|.|TRBJ1-1
CASSRGTNTEAFF
TGTGCCAGCAGCCGGGGAACGAACACTGAAGCTTTCTTT
>once|TRBV11-3|.|TRBJ2-7
CASSLDRRYEQYF
TGTGCCAGCAGCTTAGATCGGAGGTACGAGCAGTACTTC
>few|TRBV9|.|TRBJ2-2
CASSVAPAGELFF
TGTGCCAGCAGCGTAGCGCCAGCCGGGGAGCTGTTTTTT